These T cell receptor beta chains were read from a single sample in a study of shared clonotypes between healthy human individuals. The protocol was immunoSEQ multiplex PCR, while the TCRdb copy is restricted to in-frame clones and leaves out a portion. The profile covers approximately 2,300,000 clones, with approximately 90% appearing a single time and around 0.4% taken by the ten largest. The sample taken for sequencing was naive CD4+ T cells from PBMCs. The receptors originated from a man aged 18 to 35 in good health. Some clones in this sample may be carry-over from other donors' samples. The CDR3 runs from the conserved cysteine through the conserved F or W. D genes are given only for firm matches. Expanded clones get a size class; other rows say once, few or many, or leave the size out.

clone_size: .
j_call: TRBJ1-1
v_call: TRBV27
d_call: TRBD1
cdr3_nt: TGTGCCAGCAGTTTAAGGACAGGGGCTAAGAACACTGAAGCTTTCTTT
cdr3_aa: CASSLRTGAKNTEAFF

clone_size: .
j_call: TRBJ2-7
v_call: TRBV30
d_call: .
cdr3_nt: TGTGCCTGGAGTCGGCTAGCGTCGACCTACGAGCAGTACTTC
cdr3_aa: CAWSRLASTYEQYF

clone_size: .
j_call: TRBJ2-1
v_call: TRBV6-1
d_call: TRBD2
cdr3_nt: TGTGCCAGCAGTGAATCATTCACTAGCGACCATGAGCAGTTCTTC
cdr3_aa: CASSESFTSDHEQFF

clone_size: .
j_call: TRBJ1-1
v_call: TRBV19
d_call: TRBD1
cdr3_nt: TGTGCCAGTAGTATAACAGGGGGGGACACTGAAGCTTTCTTT
cdr3_aa: CASSITGGDTEAFF

clone_size: once
j_call: TRBJ2-3
v_call: TRBV5-1
d_call: .
cdr3_nt: TGCGCCAGCAGCTTGGAAAGCACAGATACGCAGTATTTT
cdr3_aa: CASSLESTDTQYF

clone_size: once
j_call: TRBJ2-5
v_call: TRBV11-3
d_call: .
cdr3_nt: TGTGCCAGCAGCTTAGGACGGAAGAGTACCCAGTACTTC
cdr3_aa: CASSLGRKSTQYF

clone_size: once
j_call: TRBJ1-2
v_call: TRBV30
d_call: .
cdr3_nt: TGTGCCTGGAGACCACGGGACGCTCGTCATGGCTACACCTTC
cdr3_aa: CAWRPRDARHGYTF

clone_size: .
j_call: TRBJ1-1
v_call: TRBV5-4
d_call: .
cdr3_nt: TGTGCCAGCAGCTCAGGGACGAGGACTGAAGCTTTCTTT
cdr3_aa: CASSSGTRTEAFF

clone_size: .
j_call: TRBJ1-1
v_call: TRBV18
d_call: .
cdr3_nt: TGTGCCAGCTCACCCTCGGGGAGCACTGAAGCTTTCTTT
cdr3_aa: CASSPSGSTEAFF

clone_size: .
j_call: TRBJ2-1
v_call: TRBV2
d_call: TRBD1
cdr3_nt: TGTGCCAGCAGTGATTCCCGGGACAGGGGCCCGTCTAAGCAGTTCTTC
cdr3_aa: CASSDSRDRGPSKQFF

clone_size: .
j_call: TRBJ2-3
v_call: TRBV7-9
d_call: .
cdr3_nt: TGTGCCAGCATCCAATCAGAGAGCACAGATACGCAGTATTTT
cdr3_aa: CASIQSESTDTQYF

clone_size: .
j_call: TRBJ1-4
v_call: TRBV28
d_call: .
cdr3_nt: TGTGCCAGCAGTTTACAGTTTAATGAAAAACTGTTTTTT
cdr3_aa: CASSLQFNEKLFF

clone_size: .
j_call: TRBJ1-2
v_call: TRBV6-6
d_call: TRBD1
cdr3_nt: TGTGCCAGCACCCAACTACAGGGGAACTATGGCTACACCTTC
cdr3_aa: CASTQLQGNYGYTF

clone_size: .
j_call: TRBJ1-2
v_call: TRBV7-2
d_call: .
cdr3_nt: TGTGCCAGCAGCTCACATCGGACTAACTATGGCTACACCTTC
cdr3_aa: CASSSHRTNYGYTF

clone_size: few
j_call: TRBJ1-1
v_call: TRBV28
d_call: TRBD1
cdr3_nt: TGTGCCAGCATCAAGGGCAGGGGGCGGACTGAAGCTTTCTTT
cdr3_aa: CASIKGRGRTEAFF

clone_size: .
j_call: TRBJ1-1
v_call: TRBV19
d_call: .
cdr3_nt: TGTGCCAGTATTGATTTGGGGGGCGCTTTCTTT
cdr3_aa: CASIDLGGAFF

clone_size: .
j_call: TRBJ1-3
v_call: TRBV18
d_call: .
cdr3_nt: TGTGCCAGCTCACGCCCCCCGGGGCCCCTCTCTGGAAACACCATATATTTT
cdr3_aa: CASSRPPGPLSGNTIYF

clone_size: .
j_call: TRBJ1-2
v_call: TRBV2
d_call: TRBD1
cdr3_nt: TGTGCCAGCAGTTCCGGACAGGGGAACTATGGCTACACCTTC
cdr3_aa: CASSSGQGNYGYTF

clone_size: .
j_call: TRBJ2-5
v_call: TRBV14
d_call: .
cdr3_nt: TGTGCCAGCAGTCCCTTTAGTAACCAAGAGACCCAGTACTTC
cdr3_aa: CASSPFSNQETQYF

clone_size: .
j_call: TRBJ1-3
v_call: TRBV11-2
d_call: .
cdr3_nt: TGTGCCAGCAGCTTAGTTTACGGGAACACCATATATTTT
cdr3_aa: CASSLVYGNTIYF

clone_size: .
j_call: TRBJ2-7
v_call: TRBV10-2
d_call: .
cdr3_nt: TGCGCCAGCAGTGAGTCGCATCCGGGACGGGGAGCCTCCTACGAGCAGTACTTC
cdr3_aa: CASSESHPGRGASYEQYF

clone_size: .
j_call: TRBJ2-7
v_call: TRBV28
d_call: TRBD2
cdr3_nt: TGTGCCAGCAGTTTGTCCGGGGGGGACCTCTACGAGCAGTACTTC
cdr3_aa: CASSLSGGDLYEQYF